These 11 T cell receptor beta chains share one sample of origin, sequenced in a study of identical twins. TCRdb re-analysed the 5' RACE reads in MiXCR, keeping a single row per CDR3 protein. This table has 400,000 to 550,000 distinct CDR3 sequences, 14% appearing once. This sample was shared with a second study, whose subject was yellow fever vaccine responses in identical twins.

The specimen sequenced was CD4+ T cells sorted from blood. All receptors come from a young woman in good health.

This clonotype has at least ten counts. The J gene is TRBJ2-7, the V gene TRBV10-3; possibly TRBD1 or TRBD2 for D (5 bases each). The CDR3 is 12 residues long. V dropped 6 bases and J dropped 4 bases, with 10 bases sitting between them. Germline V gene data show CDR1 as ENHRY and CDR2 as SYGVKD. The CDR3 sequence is CAISGTAYEQYF. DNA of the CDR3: TGTGCCATCAGCGGGACGGCTTACGAGCAGTACTTC.

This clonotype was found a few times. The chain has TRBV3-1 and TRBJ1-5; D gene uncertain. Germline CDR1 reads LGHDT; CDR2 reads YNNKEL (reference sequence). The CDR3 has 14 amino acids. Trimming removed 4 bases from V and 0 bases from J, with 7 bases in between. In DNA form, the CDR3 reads TGTGCCAGCAGCCCCAGGACTAGCAATCAGCCCCAGCATTTT. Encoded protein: CASSPRTSNQPQHF.

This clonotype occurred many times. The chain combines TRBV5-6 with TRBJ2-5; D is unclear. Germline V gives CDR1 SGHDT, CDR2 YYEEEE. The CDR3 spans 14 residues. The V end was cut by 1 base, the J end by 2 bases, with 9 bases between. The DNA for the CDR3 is TGTGCCAGCAGCTTGATTGATAGTCAAGAGACCCAGTACTTC. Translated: CASSLIDSQETQYF.

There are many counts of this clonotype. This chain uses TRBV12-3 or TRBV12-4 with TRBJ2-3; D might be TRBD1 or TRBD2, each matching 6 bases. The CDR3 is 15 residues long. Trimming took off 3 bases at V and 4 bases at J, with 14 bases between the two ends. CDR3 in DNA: TGTGCCAGCAGTTTTCGGGGGCTGGGGCCAGATACGCAGTATTTT. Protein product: CASSFRGLGPDTQYF.

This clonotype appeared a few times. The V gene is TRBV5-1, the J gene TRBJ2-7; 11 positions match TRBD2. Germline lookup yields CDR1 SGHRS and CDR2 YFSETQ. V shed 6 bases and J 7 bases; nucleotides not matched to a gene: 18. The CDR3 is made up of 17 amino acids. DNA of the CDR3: TGCGCCAGCAACCGGGGGACTAGCGGAGAGGGGGTTTGGGAGCAGTACTTC. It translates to CASNRGTSGEGVWEQYF. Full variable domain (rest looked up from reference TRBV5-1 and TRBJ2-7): KAGVTQTPRYLIKTRGQQVTLSCSPISGHRSVSWYQQTPGQGLQFLFEYFSETQRNKGNFPGRFSGRQFSNSRSEMNVSTLELGDSALYLCASNRGTSGEGVWEQYFGPGTRLTVT.

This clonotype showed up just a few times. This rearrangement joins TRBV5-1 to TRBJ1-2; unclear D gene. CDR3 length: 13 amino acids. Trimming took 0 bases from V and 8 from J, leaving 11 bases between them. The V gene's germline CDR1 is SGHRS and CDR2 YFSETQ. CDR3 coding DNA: TGCGCCAGCAGCTTGGCCCCTCTCGAGGGCTACACCTTC. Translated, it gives CASSLAPLEGYTF.

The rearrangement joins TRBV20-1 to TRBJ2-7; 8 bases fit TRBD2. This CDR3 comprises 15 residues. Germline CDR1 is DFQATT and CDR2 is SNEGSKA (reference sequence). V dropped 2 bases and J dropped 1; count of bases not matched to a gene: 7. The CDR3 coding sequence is TGCAGTGCTAGATGGGGGAGCGGGAGTTCCTACGAGCAGTACTTC. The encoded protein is CSARWGSGSSYEQYF.

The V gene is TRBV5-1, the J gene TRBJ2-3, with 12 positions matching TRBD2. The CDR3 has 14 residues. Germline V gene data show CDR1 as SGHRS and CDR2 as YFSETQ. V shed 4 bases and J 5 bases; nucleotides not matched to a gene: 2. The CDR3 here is CASSQTSGGDTQYF. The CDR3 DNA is TGCGCCAGCAGCCAGACTAGCGGGGGAGATACGCAGTATTTT.

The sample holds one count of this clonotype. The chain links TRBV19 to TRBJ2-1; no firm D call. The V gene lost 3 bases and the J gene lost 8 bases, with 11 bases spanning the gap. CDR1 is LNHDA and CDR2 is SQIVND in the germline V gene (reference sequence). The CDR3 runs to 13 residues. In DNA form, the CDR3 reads TGTGCCAGTAGTATTCCAGGAGTGGATGAGCAGTTCTTC. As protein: CASSIPGVDEQFF.

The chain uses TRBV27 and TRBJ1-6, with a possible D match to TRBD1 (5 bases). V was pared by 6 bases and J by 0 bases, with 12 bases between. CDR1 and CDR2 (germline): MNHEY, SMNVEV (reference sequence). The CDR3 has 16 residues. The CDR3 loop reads CASRPDSSSYNSPLHF. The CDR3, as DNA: TGTGCCAGCAGGCCCGACAGCAGCTCCTATAATTCACCCCTCCACTTT.

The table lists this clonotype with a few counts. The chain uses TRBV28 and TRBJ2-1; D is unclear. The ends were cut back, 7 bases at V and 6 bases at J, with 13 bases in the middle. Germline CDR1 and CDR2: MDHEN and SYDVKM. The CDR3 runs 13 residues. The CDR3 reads CASTDSHSNEQFF. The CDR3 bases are TGTGCCAGCACCGATAGCCATTCCAATGAGCAGTTCTTC.